The rows below give T cell receptor beta chains drawn from one sample of a study of glioma-infiltrating T cells after dendritic cell vaccination. Generated by immunoSEQ multiplex PCR, the TCRdb table keeps only in-frame clones and is missing some. The table includes under 800 clones, roughly 86% detected once. The source material was tumor tissue, sampled before dendritic cell vaccination. Every receptor here comes from a human donor with glioblastoma. CDR3s include the opening cysteine and the closing phenylalanine or tryptophan. D genes are given only for firm matches. Not all rows give a size; the values are once, few, many and, for expanded clones, a class.

V gene	D gene	J gene	clone size	CDR3 DNA	CDR3 protein
TRBV6-6	TRBD1	TRBJ1-2	.	TGTGCCAGCAGATCGGGACAGGGCGGGGGCTACACCTTC	CASRSGQGGGYTF
TRBV18	.	TRBJ2-7	few	TGTGCCAGCTCACCTCCTGGGCTGACAGAGGCCTACGAGCAGTACTTC	CASSPPGLTEAYEQYF
TRBV4-1	TRBD1	TRBJ1-5	hyperexpanded	TGCGCCAGCAGCCAAGATTGGAACAGGGGGGTTTATCAGCCCCAGCATTTT	CASSQDWNRGVYQPQHF
TRBV30	TRBD2	TRBJ2-3	.	TGTGCCTGGAGTGGGAACGGGGGGGCAGGAACGCAGTATTTT	CAWSGNGGAGTQYF
TRBV10-2	.	TRBJ2-5	.	TGCGCCAGCTCCCCGGGTTACCAAGAGACCCAGTACTTC	CASSPGYQETQYF
TRBV19	.	TRBJ2-7	.	TGTGCCAGTAGTATAGGGGACTCAGCCTACGAGCAGTACTTC	CASSIGDSAYEQYF
TRBV7-6	.	TRBJ2-1	.	TGTGCCAGCAGCTTAGCGAAATCGGGCGGGGAGCAGTTCTTC	CASSLAKSGGEQFF
TRBV7-9	TRBD1	TRBJ2-7	.	TGTGCCAGCAGCTTATGGGTTGGGACAGGCTACGAGCAGTACTTC	CASSLWVGTGYEQYF
TRBV6-4	TRBD1	TRBJ1-5	.	TGTGCCAGCAGTGACTCCGGACAGGGAGGGGTCAATCAGCCCCAGCATTTT	CASSDSGQGGVNQPQHF
TRBV2	.	TRBJ1-1	.	TGTGCCAGCAGTTCTCTAGGGAACACTGAAGCTTTCTTT	CASSSLGNTEAFF
TRBV20-1	TRBD1	TRBJ2-5	.	TGCAGTGCGGCAGGGGGAGAGACCCAGTACTTC	CSAAGGETQYF
TRBV2	TRBD1	TRBJ2-7	once	TGTGCCAGCAGAGACGTAGGGACAGTCTACGAGCAGTACTTC	CASRDVGTVYEQYF
TRBV4-1	.	TRBJ1-4	few	TGCGCCAGCAGCCAAGGTCTGGAGGGAAAACTGTTTTTT	CASSQGLEGKLFF
TRBV4-2	.	TRBJ1-4	.	TGTGCCAGCAGCCAAGGAGAAGGAAGGGGGGAAAAACTGTTTTTT	CASSQGEGRGEKLFF
TRBV7-6	.	TRBJ2-1	.	TGTGCCAGCAGCTTAGGAGGTATCCAAAATGAGCAGTTCTTC	CASSLGGIQNEQFF
TRBV4-1	.	TRBJ2-5	once	TGCGCCAGCAGCCCGTCGCGGGAGACCCAGTACTTC	CASSPSRETQYF
TRBV19	TRBD1	TRBJ1-6	.	TGTGCCAGTAGGATGACAGGGGCGGCACCCCTCCACTTT	CASRMTGAAPLHF
TRBV6-5	TRBD1	TRBJ1-4	.	TGTGCCAGCAGTTACCTAGGACAGGGGATGGAAAAACTGTTTTTT	CASSYLGQGMEKLFF
TRBV27	TRBD2	TRBJ2-1	.	TGTGCCAGCAGTTTAGAGACTAGCGGGAAAAATGAGCAGTTCTTC	CASSLETSGKNEQFF
TRBV5-1	.	TRBJ1-1	.	TGCGCCAGTTATGTGGGACAACCGAACACTGAAGCTTTCTTT	CASYVGQPNTEAFF
TRBV6-5	.	TRBJ2-3	.	TGTGCCAGCAGATACAGGGGGGGGAGCACAGATACGCAGTATTTT	CASRYRGGSTDTQYF
TRBV27	.	TRBJ2-6	.	TGTGCCAGCAGTTTGGGGGGGCTTTTTACTGGGGCCAACGTCCTGACTTTC	CASSLGGLFTGANVLTF
TRBV19	TRBD1	TRBJ1-5	.	TGTGCCAGTAGTATAGGTAACCGGGACAGGGCACATTTT	CASSIGNRDRAHF
TRBV7-9	TRBD1	TRBJ1-2	.	TGTGCCAGCAGCTACGGACAGGCCGATGGCTACACCTTC	CASSYGQADGYTF
TRBV7-9	TRBD1	TRBJ1-2	.	TGTGCCAGCAGCAAGCGAGACAGGGGATTCGGCTATGGCTACACCTTC	CASSKRDRGFGYGYTF
TRBV12-5	TRBD1	TRBJ2-7	.	TGTGCTAGTGGTTCGGGGACAGGCTCTACTTACGAGCAGTACTTC	CASGSGTGSTYEQYF
TRBV7-8	.	TRBJ1-1	.	TGTGCCAGCAGTCTGGAAAGGGGGTACACTGAAGCTTTCTTT	CASSLERGYTEAFF
TRBV19	TRBD1	TRBJ1-5	.	TGTGCCAGTAGTATAGATATGGGGACAGGGTTCAATCAGCCCCAGCATTTT	CASSIDMGTGFNQPQHF
TRBV6-1	TRBD1	TRBJ1-1	.	TGTGCCAGCACTGAAGACAGGGGGGACACTGAAGCTTTCTTT	CASTEDRGDTEAFF
TRBV10-3	TRBD2	TRBJ2-5	.	TGTGCCATCAGCGCACGGGGGGGCCGGGGTGACCAAGAGACCCAGTACTTC	CAISARGGRGDQETQYF
TRBV5-1	TRBD1	TRBJ2-7	.	TGCGCCAGCAGCCCGCGCCGACAGGGGATTTCCTACGAGCAGTACTTC	CASSPRRQGISYEQYF
TRBV5-6	.	TRBJ1-3	.	TGTGCCAGCAGCCCCATGAGCTCTGGAAACACCATATATTTT	CASSPMSSGNTIYF
TRBV28	.	TRBJ1-1	few	TGTGCCAGCAAAGTGAGGTACACTGAAGCTTTCTTT	CASKVRYTEAFF
TRBV11-2	TRBD2	TRBJ2-7	.	TGTGCCAGCAGCTCGTCCCGGGGGGGCTCAAGCTCCTACGAGCAGTACTTC	CASSSSRGGSSSYEQYF
TRBV6-1	TRBD1	TRBJ1-2	.	TGTGCCGTCCGGGACAGGGAACTCTCTGGCTACACCTTC	CAVRDRELSGYTF
TRBV7-9	.	TRBJ1-2	once	TGTGCCAGCAGCTCCCGGACAGAAGCTAACTATGGCTACACCTTC	CASSSRTEANYGYTF
TRBV6-4	.	TRBJ1-1	.	TGTGCCATTCGTCCCGCTCAAGGTGCGGACACTGAAGCTTTCTTT	CAIRPAQGADTEAFF
TRBV19	.	TRBJ2-2	.	TGTGCCAGTACGGCGGGGCTAGCGCTGACCGGGGAGCTGTTTTTT	CASTAGLALTGELFF
TRBV8-2	.	TRBJ1-2	once	TGTGGCAGTGTATCGAGGATAACGAAAGCCTATGGCTACACCTTC	CGSVSRITKAYGYTF
TRBV11-2	TRBD1	TRBJ1-2	.	TGTGCCAGCAGTCTAAGGACAGGGTATGGCTACACCTTC	CASSLRTGYGYTF
TRBV5-5	.	TRBJ2-4	.	TGTGCCAGCAGCTCAAGTGGCCCCATAGGGGAAAACATTCAGTACTTC	CASSSSGPIGENIQYF
TRBV5-6	TRBD1	TRBJ1-4	.	TGTGCCAGCAGCTTGGTGCAGGGGGAGGCAACTAATGAAAAACTGTTTTTT	CASSLVQGEATNEKLFF
TRBV6-6	.	TRBJ1-2	.	TGTGCCAGCAGTCCCCCGGGACTTGGCTATGGCTACACCTTC	CASSPPGLGYGYTF
TRBV15	.	TRBJ1-6	.	TGTGCCACCAGCAGAGAGTTGGGGGGGCACCCCCTCCACTTT	CATSRELGGHPLHF
TRBV7-2	TRBD1	TRBJ2-3	.	TGTGCCAGCAGCCTTACAGGGGGACCAGATACGCAGTATTTT	CASSLTGGPDTQYF
TRBV29-1	TRBD1	TRBJ1-5	.	TGCAGCGCAACCACAGGGGCAGTCGCGGGTAGCAATCAGCCCCAGCATTTT	CSATTGAVAGSNQPQHF